What follows are 6 T cell receptor beta chains derived from one specimen sequenced in a study of neurological immune-mediated disorders. TCRdb reanalysed the 5' RACE reads using MiXCR and keeps one entry per CDR3 protein. Of roughly 47,000 distinct CDR3 sequences listed, roughly 4.1% are singletons. Sequencing used PBMCs. All receptors come from a woman in her sixties or seventies with multiple sclerosis.

This clonotype has ten or more counts. V usage is TRBV4-1 and J usage is TRBJ2-2; TRBD2 might be the D (6 bases). This CDR3 contains 15 residues. V lost 3 bases, J lost 0 bases, and 8 bases lay in between. CDR1 is MGHRA, CDR2 YSYEKL, per germline. Here the CDR3 DNA reads TGCGCCAGCAGCCAGGTAGCGGCGAACACCGGGGAGCTGTTTTTT. It translates to CASSQVAANTGELFF.

This clonotype was seen ten or more times. The chain couples TRBV12-3 or TRBV12-4 to TRBJ1-6; D unresolved. The CDR3 covers 12 residues. Between the trimmed V and J ends, which lost 5 bases and 7 bases, there was a span of 6 bases. The CDR3 coding sequence is TGTGCCAGCAGTCTCTCAAATTCACCCCTCCACTTT. It specifies CASSLSNSPLHF.

In DNA form, the CDR3 reads TGCGCCAGCAGCCAAGAAGGGGGGCGCACCGGGGAGCTGTTTTTT. Translating gives CASSQEGGRTGELFF. The chain has TRBV4-3 and TRBJ2-2, with D possibly being TRBD1 or TRBD2 (6 bases each). Germline V CDR1 and CDR2: LGHNA, YSLEER. Trimming cost V 0 bases and J 4 bases, with 9 bases left between them. The length of the CDR3 is 15 residues.

The sample holds many counts of this clonotype. The rearrangement uses TRBV4-1 and TRBJ2-3, with D unresolved. V was shortened by 1 base and J by 6 bases, with 14 bases between the two germline ends. Germline CDR1 is MGHRA and CDR2 is YSYEKL. The CDR3 is 15 amino acids. The CDR3 coding sequence is TGCGCCAGCAGCCAAGTTGAAGCGCTGGGGGATACGCAGTATTTT. This gives the protein CASSQVEALGDTQYF.

The sample holds many counts of this clonotype. The rearrangement uses TRBV4-1 and TRBJ1-6, with 7 bases identical to TRBD1. The V gene end was trimmed by 1 base and the J gene end by 14 bases; junction bases not matched to a gene: 8. The CDR3 has 14 amino acids. Germline CDR1 is MGHRA and CDR2 is YSYEKL. CDR3 residues: CASSQGQGGTALHF. The CDR3 DNA follows: TGCGCCAGCAGCCAAGGGCAGGGGGGAACGGCCCTCCACTTT.

A few counts support this clonotype. The chain is built from TRBV3-1 and TRBJ1-4; 7 bases agree with TRBD1. The J segment lost 2 bases and the V segment lost 8 bases, leaving 8 bases of the junction unmatched. The CDR3 spans 15 residues. Looked up from germline, CDR1 is LGHDT and CDR2 is YNNKEL (reference sequence). The CDR3 reads CASGQAEWTNEKLFF. CDR3 in DNA: TGTGCCAGCGGACAGGCAGAGTGGACTAATGAAAAACTGTTTTTT.